The table lists the clone carrying this T cell receptor beta chain with many counts. The target antigen is unknown. The starting material, 2 million PBMCs stored at -80 C, gave rise to the unsorted libraries. The sample belongs to a study of neurological immune-mediated disorders. Findings of the study overall: Phylogenetically, 18 of 34 multiple sclerosis patients' repertoires fell into one related-CDR3 cluster, a possible signature.

There are 14 residues in the CDR3. Trimming removed 0 bases from V and 4 bases from J, with 9 bases in between. Germline CDR1 is SGHRS and CDR2 is YFSETQ. Synthesis of cDNA used 5'RACE (with 10-nucleotide random UMIs). In each sequencing run, over 180 million TCR-beta sequences were generated from 15-18 subjects. MiXCR, run by TCRdb on the 5' RACE reads, gives a single entry per CDR3 protein. The sample contains about 74,000 distinct CDR3 sequences, around 5.5% of which appear only once. The chain is built from TRBV5-1 and TRBJ2-3, with D tentatively TRBD1 (5 bases). This receptor was taken from a man between 18 and 29 years old with multiple sclerosis. The specimen sequenced was PBMCs. The CDR3 region has the DNA TGCGCCAGCAGCTTGGAAGGGGCTGCAGATACGCAGTATTTT. Amino acid sequence: CASSLEGAADTQYF. The variable domain in full, with the rest retrieved from reference TRBV5-1 and TRBJ2-3, is KAGVTQTPRYLIKTRGQQVTLSCSPISGHRSVSWYQQTPGQGLQFLFEYFSETQRNKGNFPGRFSGRQFSNSRSEMNVSTLELGDSALYLCASSLEGAADTQYFGPGTRLTVL.